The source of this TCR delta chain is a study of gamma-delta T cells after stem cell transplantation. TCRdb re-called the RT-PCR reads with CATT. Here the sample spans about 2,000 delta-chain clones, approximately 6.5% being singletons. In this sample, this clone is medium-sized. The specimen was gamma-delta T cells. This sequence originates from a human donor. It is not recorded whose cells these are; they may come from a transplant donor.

The CDR3 nucleotides are TGTGCCTGTGACCCCTTAGGGATGACCACCGATAAACTCATCTTT. It translates to CACDPLGMTTDKLIF. The chain recombines TRDV2 with TRDJ1; a weak D match, TRDD3 (5 bases). The V end lost 3 bases, the J end lost 1 base, and 14 bases lay between the germline ends. Germline CDR1 is GEAIGNYY and CDR2 is EKD. The CDR3 has 15 residues.